These 3 T cell receptor beta chains originate from one sample sequenced in a study of shared clonotypes between healthy human individuals (TCRdb year 2020). The method behind the library was the immunoSEQ multiplex PCR assay. TCRdb retrieved this table from immuneACCESS and kept in-frame rearrangements only. Not all clones are present; in checked studies, unresolved V genes account for under half, and no reason is known for the remainder. This sample lists nearly 1,000,000 clones; over 60% were detected once. The ten biggest clones cover roughly 1.5% of the sample. The sequenced material came from memory CD4+ T cells sorted from blood. The cell subset or site tag for this specimen amounts to: CD45RA-negative fraction. These receptor sequences come from a young man in good health.

This chain links TRBV6-1 with TRBJ1-6, with D perhaps TRBD1 (6 bases). V was clipped by 5 bases and J by 9 bases, with 17 bases between them. Per germline, CDR1 MNHNS and CDR2 SASEGT. The CDR3 extends over 15 amino acids. The CDR3 DNA sequence: TGTGCCAGCAGTATCCTACAGGGTTTCGGTTCACCCCTCCACTTT. It yields the protein CASSILQGFGSPLHF.

The J gene is TRBJ2-7, the V gene TRBV6-5, with D possibly matching TRBD2 (5 bases). Germline CDR1 MNHEY, CDR2 SVGAGI. The CDR3 is 15 amino acids. Trimming shortened V by 6 bases and J by 2 bases, and 17 bases separated the two germline ends. The CDR3 coding sequence is TGTGCCAGCAGGACTTCGGGGAACCCTCCCTACGAGCAGTACTTC. It yields the protein CASRTSGNPPYEQYF.

This CDR3 is CASSSSRGDTQYF. The CDR3 region has the DNA TGTGCCAGCAGCTCATCTCGCGGAGATACGCAGTATTTT. J is TRBJ2-3 and V is TRBV7-8; D call uncertain. Between the trimmed V and J ends, which lost 4 bases and 5 bases, there was a span of 10 bases. The germline V gene has CDR1 SGHVS and CDR2 FQNEAQ. The CDR3 totals 13 residues.